These T cell receptor beta chains were read from a single sample in a study of cytomegalovirus exposure and HLA in healthy donors. The assay was immunoSEQ multiplex PCR, and TCRdb's table has in-frame clones only and misses some. Of about 230,000 clones detected, roughly 81% appear once; the ten largest clones hold 0.2% to 0.25%. The specimen sequenced was PBMCs. These receptors originate from a girl aged 2 to 9 in good health and CMV-seronegative. CDR3s include the opening cysteine and the closing phenylalanine or tryptophan. Each record gives: CDR3 protein, CDR3 DNA, J gene, V gene, D gene, clone size. The D gene is left open where the match is weak. A clone size is listed for some rows: how often the clone was seen (once, few, many), or a class if it is expanded.

CDR3 protein: CASSIPLRGSGINEQYF; CDR3 DNA: TGTGCCAGTAGTATACCCTTACGCGGGAGTGGGATCAACGAGCAGTACTTC; J gene: TRBJ2-7; V gene: TRBV19; D gene: TRBD2; clone size: -
CDR3 protein: CATYRGNTEAFF; CDR3 DNA: TGTGCCACCTACAGGGGCAACACTGAAGCTTTCTTT; J gene: TRBJ1-1; V gene: TRBV5-4; D gene: TRBD1; clone size: -
CDR3 protein: CASSLALADTGELFF; CDR3 DNA: TGCGCCAGCAGCTTGGCCCTAGCGGACACCGGGGAGCTGTTTTTT; J gene: TRBJ2-2; V gene: TRBV5-1; D gene: TRBD2; clone size: -
CDR3 protein: CASSWGGSQGSTEAFF; CDR3 DNA: TGCGCCAGCAGCTGGGGAGGGTCTCAGGGTTCCACTGAAGCTTTCTTT; J gene: TRBJ1-1; V gene: TRBV5-1; D gene: -; clone size: -
CDR3 protein: CASSLLGLATEQYF; CDR3 DNA: TGTGCCAGCAGCTTATTGGGACTAGCGACCGAGCAGTACTTC; J gene: TRBJ2-7; V gene: TRBV11-2; D gene: TRBD2; clone size: -
CDR3 protein: CASSFGGTQYF; CDR3 DNA: TGTGCCAGCAGCTTCGGGGGTACGCAGTATTTT; J gene: TRBJ2-3; V gene: TRBV7-2; D gene: -; clone size: -
CDR3 protein: CASLRQNYEQYF; CDR3 DNA: TGCGCCAGCCTCAGACAGAACTACGAGCAGTACTTC; J gene: TRBJ2-7; V gene: TRBV10-2; D gene: -; clone size: few
CDR3 protein: CASSLRTSGSNEQFF; CDR3 DNA: TGTGCCAGCAGTCTGCGGACTAGCGGCTCAAATGAGCAGTTCTTC; J gene: TRBJ2-1; V gene: TRBV7-9; D gene: TRBD2; clone size: -
CDR3 protein: CARGWGDRVTDTQYF; CDR3 DNA: TGTGCCAGGGGATGGGGGGACAGAGTCACAGATACGCAGTATTTT; J gene: TRBJ2-3; V gene: TRBV6-1; D gene: -; clone size: -
CDR3 protein: CASSRTGPSGSNQPQHF; CDR3 DNA: TGTGCCAGCTCACGGACAGGCCCAAGTGGGAGCAATCAGCCCCAGCATTTT; J gene: TRBJ1-5; V gene: TRBV18; D gene: TRBD1; clone size: -
CDR3 protein: CASSTRLAANTGELFF; CDR3 DNA: TGTGCCAGCAGCACCAGACTAGCGGCGAACACCGGGGAGCTGTTTTTT; J gene: TRBJ2-2; V gene: TRBV7-7; D gene: TRBD2; clone size: -
CDR3 protein: CASSVSGGYTDTQYF; CDR3 DNA: TGTGCCAGCAGCGTATCAGGGGGGTACACAGATACGCAGTATTTT; J gene: TRBJ2-3; V gene: TRBV9; D gene: -; clone size: once
CDR3 protein: CASSQGSGVTQYF; CDR3 DNA: TGCGCCAGCAGCCAAGGTTCAGGGGTGACCCAGTACTTC; J gene: TRBJ2-5; V gene: TRBV4-1; D gene: -; clone size: -
CDR3 protein: CATSRVGAISNQPQHF; CDR3 DNA: TGTGCCACCAGCAGAGTGGGGGCAATTAGCAATCAGCCCCAGCATTTT; J gene: TRBJ1-5; V gene: TRBV15; D gene: -; clone size: -
CDR3 protein: CASSPTSGGGNEQFF; CDR3 DNA: TGCGCCAGCAGCCCCACTAGCGGGGGAGGCAATGAGCAGTTCTTC; J gene: TRBJ2-1; V gene: TRBV5-1; D gene: TRBD2; clone size: -
CDR3 protein: CASSPGEANQPQHF; CDR3 DNA: TGCGCCAGCAGCCCCGGGGAGGCCAATCAGCCCCAGCATTTT; J gene: TRBJ1-5; V gene: TRBV5-1; D gene: -; clone size: few
CDR3 protein: CAWKRNTEAFF; CDR3 DNA: TGTGCCTGGAAGCGGAACACTGAAGCTTTCTTT; J gene: TRBJ1-1; V gene: TRBV30; D gene: -; clone size: -
CDR3 protein: CASSEIGGTDQETQYF; CDR3 DNA: TGTGCCAGCAGTGAAATTGGCGGGACAGATCAAGAGACCCAGTACTTC; J gene: TRBJ2-5; V gene: TRBV25-1; D gene: -; clone size: -
CDR3 protein: CASSYSRGSTNEKLFF; CDR3 DNA: TGTGCCAGCAGTTACTCCAGGGGCTCAACTAATGAAAAACTGTTTTTT; J gene: TRBJ1-4; V gene: TRBV6-5; D gene: -; clone size: -
CDR3 protein: CASRSDRLNTEAFF; CDR3 DNA: TGTGCCAGCAGATCGGACAGACTGAACACTGAAGCTTTCTTT; J gene: TRBJ1-1; V gene: TRBV2; D gene: -; clone size: few
CDR3 protein: CASSLAGGAGNTIYF; CDR3 DNA: TGTGCCAGCAGCTTAGCAGGGGGTGCGGGAAACACCATATATTTT; J gene: TRBJ1-3; V gene: TRBV7-6; D gene: -; clone size: -
CDR3 protein: CASRRQGGDQPQHF; CDR3 DNA: TGTGCCAGCAGGCGACAGGGGGGCGATCAGCCCCAGCATTTT; J gene: TRBJ1-5; V gene: TRBV6-5; D gene: TRBD1; clone size: -
CDR3 protein: CASGTGNTEAFF; CDR3 DNA: TGTGCTAGTGGCACGGGGAACACTGAAGCTTTCTTT; J gene: TRBJ1-1; V gene: TRBV12-5; D gene: -; clone size: -
CDR3 protein: CASSGGTASINSPLHF; CDR3 DNA: TGTGCCAGCAGTGGGGGGACAGCTAGTATTAATTCACCCCTCCACTTT; J gene: TRBJ1-6; V gene: TRBV25-1; D gene: TRBD1; clone size: -